A single sample gave rise to the 4 T cell receptor beta chains below, sequenced in a study of early T cells in non-severe SARS-CoV-2 infection. TCRdb re-derived calls from the 5' RACE reads in MiXCR, one entry per CDR3 protein. The sample yields tens of thousands of distinct CDR3 sequences, around 12% seen once. The sequencing used whole blood, collected at baseline. These receptors were collected from an adult who was a healthcare worker with PCR-confirmed SARS-CoV-2 infection or an uninfected control (not recorded which).

This clonotype turned up a few times. The chain has TRBV5-1 and TRBJ2-5; 7 bases are shared with TRBD1. Trimming at V came to 6 bases and at J to 5 bases, leaving 13 bases not matched to a gene. CDR1 is SGHRS and CDR2 is YFSETQ in the germline V gene. The CDR3 spans 15 residues. The CDR3 region is CASKPQGELGETQYF. In DNA form, the CDR3 reads TGCGCCAGCAAACCCCAGGGGGAGCTGGGTGAGACCCAGTACTTC.

This clonotype was found a few times. The chain links TRBV12-3 or TRBV12-4 to TRBJ2-1, with D perhaps TRBD2 (6 bases). This CDR3 is 14 amino acids long. V lost 7 bases, J lost 7 bases, and 17 bases lay in between. The CDR3 DNA follows: TGTGCCAGCAACCCCGGGGACTTGACTAATGAGCAGTTCTTC. Encoded protein: CASNPGDLTNEQFF.

The CDR3 DNA reads TGTGCCAGCTCACCCCCGGGACGGAACACTGAAGCTTTCTTT. It translates to CASSPPGRNTEAFF. V gene TRBV18 combines with J gene TRBJ1-1; tentative D call: TRBD1 (5 bases). The CDR3 contains 14 residues. Germline V gene data show CDR1 as KGHSH and CDR2 as LQKENI. V lost 3 bases and J 1 base, leaving 9 bases between the germline ends.

This clonotype was found many times. This chain links TRBV12-3 or TRBV12-4 with TRBJ1-1; perhaps TRBD1 as D (5 bases). Between the trimmed V and J ends, which lost 3 bases and 3 bases, there was a span of 11 bases. The CDR3 extends over 14 amino acids. The CDR3 DNA is TGTGCCAGCAGTTTGGGGGGAATGCACACTGAAGCTTTCTTT. The encoded protein is CASSLGGMHTEAFF.